One sample yielded the 32 T cell receptor beta chains listed below, sequenced in a study of blood T cell repertoires in COVID-19. Repertoires were generated with immunoSEQ multiplex PCR, while TCRdb's copy carries only in-frame clones and drops some. The sample consists of some 700,000 clones, approximately 90% of them appearing once. The material sequenced was peripheral blood. Receptors originate from a woman in her late teens or twenties with acute or convalescent COVID-19.

The chain has TRBV5-1 and TRBJ1-2; no definite D call. CDR1 and CDR2 from the germline V gene are SGHRS and YFSETQ. Trimming took off 0 bases at V and 1 base at J, with 13 bases between the two ends. The CDR3 sequence is 16 residues long. The CDR3 DNA is TGCGCCAGCAGCTTGGGGGTCCAGGAAGGTAACTATGGCTACACCTTC. Protein: CASSLGVQEGNYGYTF.

The gene calls are TRBV7-9 and TRBJ1-2; 9 nucleotides agree with TRBD1. The trim removed 5 bases at V and 4 bases at J, leaving 14 bases unmatched. Germline CDR1 is SEHNR and CDR2 is FQNEAQ (reference sequence). The CDR3 runs to 17 residues. The CDR3 here is CASSPPGGDRDGYGYTF. DNA of the CDR3: TGTGCCAGCAGCCCGCCCGGCGGGGACAGGGATGGCTATGGCTACACCTTC.

The chain carries TRBV18 and TRBJ1-2; D is undetermined. Per germline, CDR1 KGHSH and CDR2 LQKENI. The CDR3 is made up of 12 amino acids. V lost 3 bases to trimming and J lost 8 bases, with 10 bases between them. DNA for the CDR3: TGTGCCAGCTCACCTCCGGGGTTCGGCTACACCTTC. It yields the protein CASSPPGFGYTF.

The chain recombines TRBV19 with TRBJ2-7; TRBD1 matches at 8 bases. V gave up 4 bases and J gave up 2 bases; unmatched junction bases: 7. Germline CDR1 and CDR2: LNHDA and SQIVND (reference sequence). The CDR3 length is 15 residues. The CDR3 loop reads CASSKEQGAAYEQYF. Here the CDR3 DNA reads TGTGCCAGTAGTAAGGAGCAGGGGGCCGCCTACGAGCAGTACTTC. Drawing the rest from reference TRBV19 and TRBJ2-7, the complete variable domain is DGGITQSPKYLFRKEGQNVTLSCEQNLNHDAMYWYRQDPGQGLRLIYYSQIVNDFQKGDIAEGYSVSREKKESFPLTVTSAQKNPTAFYLCASSKEQGAAYEQYFGPGTRLTVT.

The chain couples TRBV18 to TRBJ1-1; possibly TRBD1 for D (6 bases). With 5 bases removed from V and 0 bases from J, the gap between germline ends came to 10 bases. CDR1 is KGHSH, CDR2 LQKENI, per germline. This CDR3 region has 14 residues. In nucleotides, the CDR3 is TGTGCCAGCTCATTCAGGGGCATGAACACTGAAGCTTTCTTT. Encoded protein: CASSFRGMNTEAFF. The full variable domain, in which reference TRBV18 and TRBJ1-1 provide the parts outside the CDR3, is NAGVMQNPRHLVRRRGQEARLRCSPMKGHSHVYWYRQLPEEGLKFMVYLQKENIIDESGMPKERFSAEFPKEGPSILRIQQVVRGDSAAYFCASSFRGMNTEAFFGQGTRLTVV.

The V call is TRBV19, the J call TRBJ2-1, with 8 bases identical to TRBD2. This CDR3 contains 13 residues. V shed 11 bases, J shed 10 bases, and the junction held 13 bases outside the gene matches. Germline V lookup: CDR1 LNHDA, CDR2 SQIVND (reference sequence). The CDR3 bases are TGTGCCTCTAGAGCGGGGGCCAGTTACGAGCAGTTCTTC. It codes for CASRAGASYEQFF.

The rearrangement links TRBV14 to TRBJ2-5; possibly TRBD1 for D (6 bases). CDR3 length equals 14 residues. V shed 5 bases and J shed 5 bases, with 15 bases lying between them. Germline V gene lookup returns CDR1 SGHDN and CDR2 FVKESK. The CDR3 DNA sequence: TGTGCCAGCAGCGACCGGGACACCTTTGAGACCCAGTACTTC. Translating gives CASSDRDTFETQYF.

The rearrangement links TRBV7-2 to TRBJ1-2; D possibly corresponds to TRBD1 (5 bases). V was clipped by 5 bases and J by 2 bases, with 15 bases between them. Germline V CDR1 and CDR2: SGHTA, FQGNSA. The CDR3 length is 15 residues. CDR3 sequence: CASSPGGGLNYGYTF. CDR3 in DNA: TGTGCCAGCAGCCCGGGGGGAGGATTAAACTATGGCTACACCTTC.

This rearrangement joins TRBV7-2 to TRBJ1-2, with D hard to call. The CDR3 is 13 residues long. The V end lost 3 bases, the J end lost 2 bases, and 7 bases lay between the germline ends. Germline V gene data show CDR1 as SGHTA and CDR2 as FQGNSA. The CDR3 sequence is CASSFIRNYGYTF. CDR3 DNA: TGTGCCAGCAGCTTTATCCGGAACTATGGCTACACCTTC.

The CDR3 DNA sequence: TGTGCCAGCAGCCCCGGGGGAACAACTAATGAAAAACTGTTTTTT. It specifies CASSPGGTTNEKLFF. The rearrangement links TRBV9 to TRBJ1-4, with D possibly matching TRBD1 (5 bases). The CDR3 sequence is 15 residues long. Germline V CDR1 and CDR2: SGDLS, YYNGEE. Deletions cut 4 bases from V and 0 bases from J, with 10 bases between.

The chain is built from TRBV29-1 and TRBJ1-2; TRBD1 is a possible D gene (6 bases). The germline gives CDR1 SQVTM, CDR2 ANQGSEA. V was cut by 5 bases and J by 7 bases, with 14 bases left in between. The CDR3 contains 12 residues. The CDR3 region has the DNA TGCAGCGTTCCAGGGGTGTACGGTGGCTACACCTTC. This gives the protein CSVPGVYGGYTF.

The chain joins TRBV4-2 to TRBJ2-3; D is undetermined. Germline V gene sequence: CDR1 LGHNA, CDR2 YNFKEQ. V was cut by 1 base and J by 2 bases, with 10 bases left in between. CDR3 size: 15 residues. The CDR3 here is CASSQVSGYTDTQYF. The CDR3 bases are TGTGCCAGCAGCCAAGTCTCCGGGTACACAGATACGCAGTATTTT.

DNA of the CDR3: TGTGCCAGCAGCCAAAACAGGTTGAACACTGAAGCTTTCTTT. It translates to CASSQNRLNTEAFF. V and J are TRBV3-1 (or the pseudogene TRBV3-2) and TRBJ1-1; TRBD1 is a possible D gene (5 bases). CDR1 and CDR2 (germline): LGHDT, YNNKEL (reference sequence). V gave up 2 bases and J gave up 0 bases, with 7 bases separating them. The CDR3 runs to 14 residues.

The chain uses TRBV19 and TRBJ2-1; weak D call: TRBD2 (5 bases). CDR3 length: 12 residues. The germline CDR1 and CDR2 sequences are LNHDA and SQIVND (reference sequence). Trimming left V 9 bases short and J 7 bases short, with 13 bases between. CDR3 loop: CASKYGSNEQFF. In nucleotides, the CDR3 is TGTGCCAGCAAGTATGGGAGTAATGAGCAGTTCTTC.

The V call is TRBV7-9, the J call TRBJ1-5; D remains unclear. The ends were cut back, 8 bases at V and 7 bases at J, with 12 bases in the middle. The germline V gene has CDR1 SEHNR and CDR2 FQNEAQ (reference sequence). The CDR3 has 12 amino acids. The CDR3 protein is CASRLGDQPQHF. The CDR3 DNA reads as TGTGCCAGCCGGCTGGGAGACCAGCCCCAGCATTTT.

The gene calls are TRBV19 and TRBJ1-1; TRBD1 is a possible D gene (6 bases). V was pared by 2 bases and J by 7 bases, with 20 bases between. This CDR3 is built from 16 residues. The germline V gene encodes CDR1 LNHDA and CDR2 SQIVND (reference sequence). CDR3: CASSIRGGAMEGEAFF. In DNA form, the CDR3 reads TGTGCCAGTAGTATACGGGGGGGCGCGATGGAAGGTGAAGCTTTCTTT.

As DNA, the CDR3 is TGTGCCAGTAGTACGGGACAGGGCGGAGTTGGTGAAAAACTGTTTTTT. This encodes CASSTGQGGVGEKLFF. V usage is TRBV19 and J usage is TRBJ1-4, with 9 nucleotides matching TRBD1. J was trimmed by 7 bases and V by 4 bases; bases with no gene match: 10. The germline V gene has CDR1 LNHDA and CDR2 SQIVND (reference sequence). CDR3 size: 16 residues.

The chain recombines TRBV6-5 with TRBJ1-2; D gene unclear. Germline CDR1 reads MNHEY; CDR2 reads SVGAGI. This CDR3 is built from 14 residues. Trimming removed 5 bases from V and 4 bases from J, with 14 bases in between. CDR3 nucleotide sequence: TGTGCCAGCAGTCCCGAGCCCTTTTTCTATGGCTACACCTTC. Protein product: CASSPEPFFYGYTF.

The CDR3 DNA sequence: TGTGCCAGCGGAGGGTTGTTACGGGATTACACTGAAGCTTTCTTT. Translation: CASGGLLRDYTEAFF. The chain combines TRBV6-5 with TRBJ1-1; the D is unclear. Germline CDR1 MNHEY, CDR2 SVGAGI. The CDR3 totals 15 residues. Trimming pared 8 bases from V and 3 bases from J, leaving 19 bases between.

CDR3 sequence reads: CASSIRRGRRVEAFF. In nucleotides, the CDR3 is TGTGCCAGTAGTATACGCAGGGGGCGTAGGGTGGAAGCTTTCTTT. This chain joins TRBV19 and TRBJ1-1; 8 bases are a match to TRBD1. This CDR3 contains 15 residues. Per the germline V gene, CDR1 is LNHDA and CDR2 is SQIVND (reference sequence). V trimming: 2 bases; J trimming: 8 bases; junction bases outside the gene matches: 10. The full variable domain, in which reference TRBV19 and TRBJ1-1 provide the parts outside the CDR3, is DGGITQSPKYLFRKEGQNVTLSCEQNLNHDAMYWYRQDPGQGLRLIYYSQIVNDFQKGDIAEGYSVSREKKESFPLTVTSAQKNPTAFYLCASSIRRGRRVEAFFGQGTRLTVV.

The table lists this clone with a few counts. The chain combines TRBV19 with TRBJ2-2, with 7 bases fitting TRBD1. J was trimmed by 4 bases and V by 7 bases; bases with no gene match: 6. This CDR3 has 14 amino acids. Germline V gene data show CDR1 as LNHDA and CDR2 as SQIVND (reference sequence). CDR3 residues: CASIHRGGTGELFF. CDR3 nucleotide sequence: TGTGCCAGTATACACAGGGGTGGCACCGGGGAGCTGTTTTTT.

V usage is TRBV12-3 or TRBV12-4 and J usage is TRBJ2-7; D is unclear. This CDR3 region has 11 residues. V was clipped by 8 bases and J by 7 bases, with 12 bases between them. Written as DNA, the CDR3 is TGTGCCAGCTCCTTGAGCCGGGAGCAGTACTTC. This codes for CASSLSREQYF.

The chain combines TRBV19 with TRBJ1-2; weak D call: TRBD1 (6 bases). Germline V CDR1 and CDR2: LNHDA, SQIVND (reference sequence). The CDR3 runs 17 residues. With 6 bases removed from V and 5 bases from J, the gap between germline ends came to 25 bases. The CDR3 reads CASSPVSTGSPGYGYTF. The CDR3 DNA is TGTGCCAGTAGCCCTGTCTCTACAGGGAGTCCTGGGTATGGCTACACCTTC.

This chain links TRBV5-1 with TRBJ1-2; 9 nucleotides match TRBD1. Trimming removed 4 bases from V and 3 bases from J; junction bases left unmatched: 4. This CDR3 region has 14 residues. Germline V gene lookup returns CDR1 SGHRS and CDR2 YFSETQ. CDR3 in DNA: TGCGCCAGCAGCCCGGACAGGGGCCACTATGGCTACACCTTC. It specifies CASSPDRGHYGYTF.

Here the CDR3 DNA reads TGCAGCGCCGTGGGACAGGGGGCGTACGAGCAGTACTTC. Translated: CSAVGQGAYEQYF. V usage is TRBV29-1 and J usage is TRBJ2-7; 12 bases agree with TRBD1. Trimming removed 7 bases from V and 4 bases from J; junction bases left unmatched: 5. Looked up from germline, CDR1 is SQVTM and CDR2 is ANQGSEA. The CDR3 has 13 amino acids.

The rearrangement joins TRBV3-1 (or the pseudogene TRBV3-2) to TRBJ1-1; D is unresolved. Between the trimmed V and J ends, which lost 4 bases and 5 bases, there was a span of 20 bases. Germline CDR1 reads LGHDT; CDR2 reads YNNKEL (reference sequence). This CDR3 is built from 16 residues. As DNA, the CDR3 is TGTGCCAGCAGCCTGAGTAAAACATCGGGAGGGACTGAAGCTTTCTTT. Protein: CASSLSKTSGGTEAFF.

The chain carries TRBV7-2 and TRBJ1-1, with D unresolved. There are 14 residues in the CDR3. Trimming removed 1 base from V and 6 bases from J, with 12 bases in between. The germline CDR1 and CDR2 sequences are SGHTA and FQGNSA. CDR3 DNA sequence: TGTGCCAGCAGCTTAGGAAATCGGAGCCCTGAAGCTTTCTTT. It specifies CASSLGNRSPEAFF.

The chain couples TRBV27 to TRBJ2-7; D uncertain. The CDR3 is made up of 13 amino acids. The germline V and J ends were trimmed by 6 bases and 3 bases, with 12 bases remaining between them. Germline V gene sequence: CDR1 MNHEY, CDR2 SMNVEV (reference sequence). This CDR3 is CASRSGSNYEQYF. CDR3 in DNA: TGTGCCAGCAGATCCGGGTCGAACTACGAGCAGTACTTC.

Only a few counts were recorded for this clone. The V and J genes are TRBV29-1 and TRBJ1-1; TRBD1 matches 11 bases. This CDR3 is 11 amino acids long. J was trimmed by 7 bases and V by 6 bases; bases with no gene match: 1. CDR1 and CDR2 (germline): SQVTM, ANQGSEA. As DNA, the CDR3 is TGCAGCGTGGGACAGGGGGTTGAAGCTTTCTTT. Translation: CSVGQGVEAFF. Full variable domain (missing parts from reference TRBV29-1 and TRBJ1-1): SAVISQKPSRDICQRGTSLTIQCQVDSQVTMMFWYRQQPGQSLTLIATANQGSEATYESGFVIDKFPISRPNLTFSTLTVSNMSPEDSSIYLCSVGQGVEAFFGQGTRLTVV.

The V gene is TRBV19, the J gene TRBJ2-7; the match to TRBD1 covers 10 bases. The V gene end was trimmed by 4 bases and the J gene end by 4 bases; junction bases not matched to a gene: 10. This CDR3 has 16 amino acids. Germline V gene sequence: CDR1 LNHDA, CDR2 SQIVND (reference sequence). The CDR3 sequence: CASSTRRQGARYEQYF. The CDR3 DNA is TGTGCCAGTAGTACCCGCCGACAGGGGGCAAGGTACGAGCAGTACTTC.

This chain connects TRBV6-2 or TRBV6-3 to TRBJ2-3; a possible D gene is TRBD2 (5 bases). Per the germline V gene, CDR1 is MNHEY and CDR2 is SVGEGT. CDR3 size: 13 residues. Trimming shortened V by 1 base and J by 6 bases, and 8 bases separated the two germline ends. CDR3 coding DNA: TGTGCCAGCAGTTACTACGGGAAGGATACGCAGTATTTT. Protein sequence: CASSYYGKDTQYF.

The chain joins TRBV7-2 to TRBJ1-5; tentatively, D is TRBD1 (5 bases). Germline loops: CDR1 SGHTA, CDR2 FQGNSA. This CDR3 region has 14 residues. Trimming cost V 7 bases and J 7 bases, with 17 bases left between them. CDR3 nucleotides: TGTGCCAGCACGACTCAGGGCAAGGGGCAGCCCCAGCATTTT. It encodes CASTTQGKGQPQHF. Variable domain in full (rest from reference TRBV7-2 and TRBJ1-5): GAGVSQSPSNKVTEKGKDVELRCDPISGHTALYWYRQSLGQGLEFLIYFQGNSAPDKSGLPSDRFSAERTGGSVSTLTIQRTQQEDSAVYLCASTTQGKGQPQHFGDGTRLSIL.